The TCR beta chain described here comes from a study of shared clonotypes between healthy human individuals. General study findings and limits: Generally, naive subsets (rather than memory subsets) showed larger estimated richness. The represented genetic and exposure-history diversity was limited by the small number of donors.

CDR1 is LNHDA and CDR2 is SQIVND in the germline V gene (reference sequence). The CDR3 runs 14 residues. V lost 7 bases, J lost 1 base, and 6 bases stayed unmatched. This clone was recorded only once. The target antigen is unknown. Libraries were prepared by immunoSEQ multiplex PCR; TCRdb keeps only in-frame clonotypes and omits some of them. The table has about 680,000 clones, roughly 78% seen once. Sequenced material: memory CD4+ T cells sorted from blood. The subset was: CD45RA-negative fraction. The sequence was collected from a woman aged 25 to 45 in good health. The gene calls are TRBV19 and TRBJ2-5; 7 bases are shared with TRBD1. The CDR3 protein is CASTEGTAQETQYF. Here the CDR3 DNA reads TGTGCCAGTACTGAAGGGACAGCCCAAGAGACCCAGTACTTC.